This T cell receptor beta chain was documented in a study of T cell responses to AZD1222 COVID-19 vaccine. Assay used: immunoSEQ multiplex PCR; TCRdb lists only in-frame clones, some missing. Of about 48,000 clones detected, 70% to 90% appear once; the ten largest clones hold about 5.7%. The germline CDR1 and CDR2 sequences are SGHRS and YFSETQ. The CDR3 is 15 amino acids. After removal of 4 bases from V and 2 bases from J, the junction contained 3 bases not matched to a gene. Notes on the study in general: The donor group comprised mostly white British people and more females; the analysis possibly underestimated clonal diversity. At 160-218 and 743-854, vaccine-associated CD4 TCRs were dominant, and they spanned spike. Unmutated variant regions reportedly attract nearly half of all spike-specific TCRs.

A note on this clone: Its antigen is as yet unknown.

The material was peripheral blood, obtained 28 days after the second AZD1222 dose. The sequence came from an adult who received the AZD1222 COVID-19 vaccine. This rearrangement joins TRBV5-1 to TRBJ2-4; 10 bases are shared with TRBD2. This CDR3 reads CASSAGLATKNIQYF. CDR3 DNA: TGCGCCAGCAGCGCGGGACTAGCGACCAAAAACATTCAGTACTTC.